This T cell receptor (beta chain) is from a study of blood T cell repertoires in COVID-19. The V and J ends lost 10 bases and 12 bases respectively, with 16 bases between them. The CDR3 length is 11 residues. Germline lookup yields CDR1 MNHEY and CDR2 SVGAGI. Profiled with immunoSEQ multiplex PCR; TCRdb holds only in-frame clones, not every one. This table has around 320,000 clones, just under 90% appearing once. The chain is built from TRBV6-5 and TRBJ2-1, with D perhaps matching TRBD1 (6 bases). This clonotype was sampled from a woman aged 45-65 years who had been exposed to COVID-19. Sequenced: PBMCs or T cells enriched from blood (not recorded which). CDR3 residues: CATYGNRAQFF. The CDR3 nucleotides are TGTGCCACCTATGGAAACAGGGCGCAGTTCTTC.